Below are 18 T cell receptor beta chains sequenced from a single sample in a study of identical twins. Each CDR3 protein gets one entry after TCRdb re-called the 5' RACE reads with MiXCR. The top ten hold about an eighth of the sample, which has hundreds of thousands of distinct CDR3 sequences, about 20% seen once. This sample also belongs to another study, concerning T cells expressing NK-cell markers.

Sequences were obtained from PBMCs. These receptors were obtained from a woman between 18 and 29 years old in good health.

The chain has TRBV20-1 and TRBJ2-1; TRBD2 matches at 12 bases. V lost 3 bases and J lost 2; bases outside the gene matches: 8. The CDR3 length is 17 residues. CDR1 is DFQATT, CDR2 SNEGSKA, per germline (reference sequence). In nucleotides, the CDR3 is TGCAGTGCTAGGGGGGGGCTAGCGGGAGGGCCCTACAATGAGCAGTTCTTC. It yields the protein CSARGGLAGGPYNEQFF.

The chain has TRBV6-5 and TRBJ1-4; no clear D. CDR1 and CDR2 from the germline V gene are MNHEY and SVGAGI. This CDR3 region has 13 residues. Trimming removed 4 bases from V and 8 bases from J, with 11 bases in between. CDR3 bases: TGTGCCAGCAGTTTGAGGAGGGAGGAAAAACTGTTTTTT. Its protein is CASSLRREEKLFF.

Only a few counts were recorded for this clonotype. The chain employs TRBV20-1 and TRBJ2-5; D is unresolved. Germline V lookup: CDR1 DFQATT, CDR2 SNEGSKA (reference sequence). The CDR3 extends over 13 amino acids. Trimming shortened V by 1 base and J by 5 bases, and 11 bases separated the two germline ends. The CDR3 protein is CSARVSVWETQYF. The CDR3 coding sequence is TGCAGTGCTAGAGTTTCGGTCTGGGAGACCCAGTACTTC.

The V and J genes are TRBV5-1 and TRBJ2-1; D is perhaps TRBD2 (5 bases). The CDR3 spans 13 residues. Per the germline V gene, CDR1 is SGHRS and CDR2 is YFSETQ. V lost 3 bases and J lost 9, with 13 bases in between. The CDR3 DNA is TGCGCCAGCAGCTACTTTCGGGGTTCTGAGCAGTTCTTC. Protein product: CASSYFRGSEQFF. The whole variable domain, filled in from reference TRBV5-1 and TRBJ2-1, reads KAGVTQTPRYLIKTRGQQVTLSCSPISGHRSVSWYQQTPGQGLQFLFEYFSETQRNKGNFPGRFSGRQFSNSRSEMNVSTLELGDSALYLCASSYFRGSEQFFGPGTRLTVL.

This clonotype was counted at least ten times. V is TRBV24-1 and J is TRBJ1-2, with D maybe TRBD1 (6 bases). Between the trimmed V and J ends, which lost 4 bases and 2 bases, there was a span of 10 bases. CDR1 and CDR2 (germline): KGHDR, SFDVKD. The CDR3 runs 14 residues. Here the CDR3 reads CATSDLTGNYGYTF. For the CDR3, the DNA is TGTGCCACCAGTGACCTCACAGGGAACTATGGCTACACCTTC.

This clonotype showed up just a few times. This chain joins TRBV27 and TRBJ2-3, with D perhaps being TRBD1 or TRBD2 (5 bases each). This CDR3 is built from 13 residues. Germline assignment: CDR1 MNHEY and CDR2 SMNVEV (reference sequence). Trimming pared 4 bases from V and 1 base from J, leaving 6 bases between. The CDR3 region has the DNA TGTGCCAGCAGTTGGGACCGCACAGATACGCAGTATTTT. It specifies CASSWDRTDTQYF.

This clonotype came up a few times. The V call is TRBV12-3 or TRBV12-4, the J call TRBJ2-1, with TRBD2 matching over 13 bases. Trimming took 4 bases from V and 9 from J; bases not matched to a gene: 9. This CDR3 is built from 16 residues. CDR3 sequence: CASSSGLAGAHGEQFF. CDR3 DNA sequence: TGTGCCAGCAGTTCTGGACTAGCGGGGGCCCACGGTGAGCAGTTCTTC.

The chain carries TRBV2 and TRBJ2-5; D gene uncertain. CDR3 length: 13 amino acids. Trimming took 6 bases from V and 1 from J, leaving 9 bases between them. Germline loops: CDR1 SNHLY, CDR2 FYNNEI. CDR3 nucleotides: TGTGCCAGCAGACAGACCTTCCAAGAGACCCAGTACTTC. Translating it yields CASRQTFQETQYF.

The table lists this clonotype with a few counts. This chain links TRBV14 with TRBJ2-1; no firm D call. The CDR3 runs 13 residues. V dropped 4 bases and J dropped 3 bases, with 7 bases sitting between them. Per the germline V gene, CDR1 is SGHDN and CDR2 is FVKESK. The CDR3 coding sequence is TGTGCCAGCAGCCCAACGAACTACAATGAGCAGTTCTTC. It is translated as CASSPTNYNEQFF.

This clonotype showed up just a few times. The chain is built from TRBV12-3 or TRBV12-4 and TRBJ2-7; TRBD2 agrees at 12 bases. The CDR3 is 16 residues long. J gave up 7 bases and V 5 bases, and 12 bases lay outside the gene matches. The CDR3 here is CASSDSLAGGEWEQYF. Here the CDR3 DNA reads TGTGCCAGCAGTGATTCCCTAGCGGGGGGGGAATGGGAGCAGTACTTC.

The sample holds a few counts of this clonotype. The CDR3 coding sequence is TGCGCCAGCAGCTTGTACTCGCGCCCGAGGAACACTGAAGCTTTCTTT. Amino acid sequence: CASSLYSRPRNTEAFF. The genes are TRBV5-1 and TRBJ1-1, with unresolved D. Germline CDR1 reads SGHRS; CDR2 reads YFSETQ. This CDR3 comprises 16 residues. The V end was cut by 1 base, the J end by 1 base, with 14 bases between.

V usage is TRBV3-1 and J usage is TRBJ1-1, with 7 bases that match TRBD1. V shed 1 base, J shed 3 bases, and the junction held 5 bases outside the gene matches. Germline values: CDR1 LGHDT, CDR2 YNNKEL (reference sequence). The CDR3 extends over 15 amino acids. CDR3 region: CASSQAGGLDTEAFF. The CDR3, as DNA: TGTGCCAGCAGCCAAGCAGGGGGTTTGGACACTGAAGCTTTCTTT.

The chain couples TRBV5-1 to TRBJ2-3; D perhaps matches TRBD2 (6 bases). The CDR3 has 14 amino acids. Looked up from germline, CDR1 is SGHRS and CDR2 is YFSETQ. With 8 bases removed from V and 4 bases from J, the gap between germline ends came to 17 bases. The CDR3 protein is CASKKGSSADTQYF. CDR3 DNA: TGCGCCAGTAAAAAGGGTTCTAGCGCAGATACGCAGTATTTT.

The chain couples TRBV9 to TRBJ1-2, with TRBD1 identical over 8 bases. Trimming cost V 2 bases and J 8 bases; bases outside gene matches: 5. The CDR3 is 13 residues long. Germline V gene sequence: CDR1 SGDLS, CDR2 YYNGEE. CDR3 sequence: CASSVLTGDGYTF. The CDR3 DNA follows: TGTGCCAGCAGCGTCCTGACAGGGGACGGCTACACCTTC.

This clonotype was seen more than once but under ten times. V gene TRBV11-2 combines with J gene TRBJ2-1; 9 nucleotides match TRBD2. This CDR3 is 18 amino acids long. The germline V gene encodes CDR1 SGHAT and CDR2 FQNNGV. Unmatched junction bases numbered 13, after V lost 3 bases and J lost 4 bases. CDR3 in amino acids: CASSLVRAGGRLYNEQFF. The CDR3 DNA reads as TGTGCCAGCAGCTTGGTGCGCGCGGGGGGGCGATTATACAATGAGCAGTTCTTC.

This clonotype has more than one count but fewer than ten. V is TRBV5-1 and J is TRBJ2-3, with 13 bases that match TRBD2. V was pared by 3 bases and J by 6 bases, with 4 bases of the junction left unmatched. Germline V lookup: CDR1 SGHRS, CDR2 YFSETQ. The CDR3 spans 15 residues. The CDR3 sequence: CASSWTSGSKDTQYF. The CDR3 coding sequence is TGCGCCAGCAGCTGGACTAGCGGGAGTAAGGATACGCAGTATTTT. The full variable domain, its missing parts supplied by reference TRBV5-1 and TRBJ2-3, is KAGVTQTPRYLIKTRGQQVTLSCSPISGHRSVSWYQQTPGQGLQFLFEYFSETQRNKGNFPGRFSGRQFSNSRSEMNVSTLELGDSALYLCASSWTSGSKDTQYFGPGTRLTVL.

This clonotype was picked up a small number of times. This chain connects TRBV6-1 to TRBJ2-3; D unresolved. Germline V CDR1 and CDR2: MNHNS, SASEGT. This CDR3 is built from 14 residues. Between the trimmed V and J ends, which lost 1 base and 6 bases, there was a span of 11 bases. CDR3: CASSEGPAPDTQYF. The CDR3, as DNA: TGTGCCAGCAGTGAAGGGCCCGCCCCGGATACGCAGTATTTT.

This sequence joins TRBV29-1 and TRBJ1-1; the D gene is possibly TRBD1 (6 bases). Germline loops: CDR1 SQVTM, CDR2 ANQGSEA. The CDR3 totals 15 residues. V was pared by 7 bases and J by 0 bases, with 18 bases between. This chain's CDR3 is CSGKQGWGMNTEAFF. CDR3 nucleotide sequence: TGCAGCGGTAAACAGGGATGGGGGATGAACACTGAAGCTTTCTTT.